The 16 T cell receptor beta chains in this list originate from one sample, sequenced in a study of graft-versus-host responses after intestinal transplantation. Data came from immunoSEQ multiplex PCR; TCRdb stores just in-frame clones and leaves some out. The sample holds just over 70,000 clones, over 70% seen once. What these receptors recognize is not known. The sequenced sample was unstimulated CD4+ T cells sorted from spleen or lymph node cells, obtained before transplant. All receptors derive from a human donor who was the organ donor for an intestinal transplant.

This clone has just one count. CDR3 residues: CASSSRVPLGYTF. CDR3 nucleotide sequence: TGTGCCAGCAGCTCGAGGGTGCCCCTTGGCTACACCTTC. The rearrangement links TRBV28 to TRBJ1-2; no clear D gene. Trimming took off 6 bases at V and 7 bases at J, with 15 bases between the two ends. The CDR3 runs to 13 residues. Germline V gene lookup returns CDR1 MDHEN and CDR2 SYDVKM.

CDR3 coding DNA: TGTGCCAGCAGCGTCACCGGGACAGGGAGCGGCTACACCTTC. Translated, it gives CASSVTGTGSGYTF. This rearrangement joins TRBV9 to TRBJ1-2, with 9 bases identical to TRBD1. V was pared by 2 bases and J by 8 bases, with 7 bases of the junction left unmatched. This CDR3 has 14 residues. Germline values: CDR1 SGDLS, CDR2 YYNGEE. The variable domain in full, with the rest retrieved from reference TRBV9 and TRBJ1-2, is DSGVTQTPKHLITATGQRVTLRCSPRSGDLSVYWYQQSLDQGLQFLIQYYNGEERAKGNILERFSAQQFPDLHSELNLSSLELGDSALYFCASSVTGTGSGYTFGSGTRLTVV.

V and J are TRBV6-5 and TRBJ1-5; a possible D gene is TRBD1 (5 bases). Germline V gene sequence: CDR1 MNHEY, CDR2 SVGAGI. The CDR3 sequence is 16 residues long. Trimming cost V 0 bases and J 7 bases, with 16 bases left between them. DNA of the CDR3: TGTGCCAGCAGTTACTCGGGTTCAGGGTCACGACAGCCCCAGCATTTT. Translating gives CASSYSGSGSRQPQHF.

The chain couples TRBV2 to TRBJ2-3; 11 positions agree with TRBD2. The CDR3 spans 17 residues. Germline V lookup: CDR1 SNHLY, CDR2 FYNNEI. With 4 bases clipped from V and 2 bases from J, the junction kept 8 bases outside the gene matches. CDR3 sequence: CASSGASGGSYTDTQYF. The CDR3 coding sequence is TGTGCCAGCAGTGGTGCTAGCGGGGGGTCCTACACAGATACGCAGTATTTT.

This chain uses TRBV6-5 with TRBJ2-5; possibly TRBD2 for D (7 bases). CDR3 size: 15 residues. Germline-derived CDR1 and CDR2 are MNHEY and SVGAGI. V lost 2 bases to trimming and J lost 1 base, with 11 bases between them. CDR3 in DNA: TGTGCCAGCAGTTACGGGGCGGGGGCCCAAGAGACCCAGTACTTC. As protein: CASSYGAGAQETQYF.

This rearrangement joins TRBV18 to TRBJ2-7, with a weak D call TRBD2 (6 bases). Trimming shortened V by 2 bases and J by 11 bases, and 10 bases separated the two germline ends. CDR1 is KGHSH and CDR2 is LQKENI in the germline V gene. CDR3 size: 11 residues. The CDR3 DNA reads TGTGCCAGCTCACCAGGGGGGATTGAGTACGTC. Its translation is CASSPGGIEYV.

The chain joins TRBV13 to TRBJ2-3; TRBD2 matches at 8 bases. Germline CDR1 is PRHDT and CDR2 is FYEKMQ (reference sequence). The J segment lost 3 bases and the V segment lost 1 base, leaving 3 bases of the junction unmatched. The CDR3 is 15 amino acids. For the CDR3, the DNA is TGTGCCAGCAGCTTAGACGGGGGGGGGACAGATACGCAGTATTTT. It specifies CASSLDGGGTDTQYF.

The genes are TRBV10-3 and TRBJ1-2; 10 positions agree with TRBD1. In germline, CDR1 is ENHRY, CDR2 SYGVKD. CDR3 length equals 13 residues. V was pared by 10 bases and J by 5 bases, with 7 bases of the junction left unmatched. CDR3 nucleotides: TGTGCCAACTCCGGGACAGGGGCTTATGGCTACACCTTC. This gives the protein CANSGTGAYGYTF.

The chain uses TRBV5-6 and TRBJ2-1; 7 bases are shared with TRBD1. The CDR3 consists of 16 residues. V was pared by 4 bases and J by 0 bases, with 7 bases of the junction left unmatched. Looked up from germline, CDR1 is SGHDT and CDR2 is YYEEEE. The CDR3 DNA sequence: TGTGCCAGCAGCCCTCTACGACAGGGCTCCTACAATGAGCAGTTCTTC. It codes for CASSPLRQGSYNEQFF.

This chain uses TRBV27 with TRBJ1-4; 7 nucleotides align to TRBD1. The CDR3 loop spans 17 amino acids. After removal of 6 bases from V and 0 bases from J, the junction contained 10 bases not matched to a gene. Germline CDR1 is MNHEY and CDR2 is SMNVEV (reference sequence). The DNA of the CDR3 is TGTGCCAGCAGGCCATCGACAGGGACCGCAACTAATGAAAAACTGTTTTTT. This translates into CASRPSTGTATNEKLFF. Supplemented by reference TRBV27 and TRBJ1-4, the full variable domain reads EAQVTQNPRYLITVTGKKLTVTCSQNMNHEYMSWYRQDPGLGLRQIYYSMNVEVTDKGDVPEGYKVSRKEKRNFPLILESPSPNQTSLYFCASRPSTGTATNEKLFFGSGTQLSVL.

The chain is built from TRBV6-5 and TRBJ1-2, with a possible D match to TRBD1 (6 bases). Per germline, CDR1 MNHEY and CDR2 SVGAGI. The CDR3 consists of 14 residues. V dropped 5 bases and J dropped 5 bases, with 15 bases sitting between them. CDR3 nucleotide sequence: TGTGCCAGCAGTCGGCGGGGGGCCCCTTATGGCTACACCTTC. Its protein is CASSRRGAPYGYTF.

The chain is built from TRBV28 and TRBJ1-1; D is undetermined. This CDR3 is 14 amino acids long. The germline V gene encodes CDR1 MDHEN and CDR2 SYDVKM. V was clipped by 6 bases and J by 4 bases, with 15 bases between them. Here the CDR3 reads CASRRGARGTEAFF. The CDR3 nucleotides are TGTGCCAGCAGAAGAGGAGCGCGGGGCACTGAAGCTTTCTTT.

This rearrangement joins TRBV2 to TRBJ2-3; 13 bases agree with TRBD2. V shed 6 bases, J shed 2 bases, and the junction held 8 bases outside the gene matches. CDR3 length: 17 residues. Germline CDR1 SNHLY, CDR2 FYNNEI. The DNA for the CDR3 is TGTGCCAGCAGGGCCTTCACTAGCGGGGGGGTCACAGATACGCAGTATTTT. This gives the protein CASRAFTSGGVTDTQYF.

The gene calls are TRBV7-2 and TRBJ1-2; possible D gene TRBD1, 6 bases. CDR3 length: 15 residues. Trimming took off 1 base at V and 8 bases at J, with 17 bases between the two ends. The germline CDR1 and CDR2 sequences are SGHTA and FQGNSA. CDR3 loop: CASSLEGGLLYGYTF. CDR3 bases: TGTGCCAGCAGCTTAGAGGGGGGGCTGCTATACGGCTACACCTTC.

This chain connects TRBV2 to TRBJ2-1; 10 bases are a match to TRBD1. With 5 bases clipped from V and 7 bases from J, the junction kept 8 bases outside the gene matches. CDR1 is SNHLY and CDR2 is FYNNEI in the germline V gene. The CDR3 is 15 amino acids. The chain's CDR3 is CASSYDRGLENEQFF. The DNA for the CDR3 is TGTGCCAGCAGTTATGACAGGGGGCTAGAAAATGAGCAGTTCTTC.

The V call is TRBV30, the J call TRBJ1-5, with a possible D match to TRBD1 (5 bases). Germline CDR1 is GTSNPN and CDR2 is SVGIG (reference sequence). CDR3 length: 14 amino acids. V dropped 0 bases and J dropped 2 bases, with 8 bases sitting between them. CDR3 sequence: CAWSVGVGNQPQHF. CDR3 nucleotide sequence: TGTGCCTGGAGTGTAGGGGTGGGCAATCAGCCCCAGCATTTT. Based on the CDR3 plus reference TRBV30 and TRBJ1-5, the full variable domain is SQTIHQWPATLVQPVGSPLSLECTVEGTSNPNLYWYRQAAGRGLQLLFYSVGIGQISSEVPQNLSASRPQDRQFILSSKKLLLSDSGFYLCAWSVGVGNQPQHFGDGTRLSIL.